Listed below are T cell receptor beta chains from one sample, sequenced in a study of Ad26.COV2.S vaccination and SARS-CoV-2 variants. Repertoires were generated with immunoSEQ multiplex PCR, while TCRdb's copy carries only in-frame clones and drops some. The data show fewer than 900,000 clones, roughly 90% seen once. Sequences were derived from peripheral blood, sampled in a trial of Ad26.COV2.S vaccine versus placebo. The receptors derive from a person aged 18-60 years who received the Ad26.COV2.S COVID-19 vaccine or a placebo. Both conserved end residues are part of each CDR3. A D gene is named only where the DNA matches it firmly. Some rows have no size entry. The others give once, few or many, or a class for an expanded clone.

v_call: TRBV2; d_call: -; j_call: TRBJ2-3; clone_size: -; cdr3_nt: TGTGCCAGCAGTGAAGGTTCTGGGCGGGATTGGGATACGCAGTATTTT; cdr3_aa: CASSEGSGRDWDTQYF
v_call: TRBV2; d_call: TRBD2; j_call: TRBJ2-7; clone_size: -; cdr3_nt: TGTGCCAGCAGTTCGGGGGGTCACTACGAGCAGTACTTC; cdr3_aa: CASSSGGHYEQYF
v_call: TRBV18; d_call: TRBD1; j_call: TRBJ2-7; clone_size: few; cdr3_nt: TGTGCCAGCTCACCACCGACAGGGTCCTACGAGCAGTACTTC; cdr3_aa: CASSPPTGSYEQYF
v_call: TRBV6-5; d_call: -; j_call: TRBJ2-2; clone_size: -; cdr3_nt: TGTGCCAGCACCACAGGGAACACCGGGGAGCTGTTTTTT; cdr3_aa: CASTTGNTGELFF
v_call: TRBV30; d_call: -; j_call: TRBJ2-3; clone_size: -; cdr3_nt: TGTGCCTGGAGTGTAGGTGCAGATACGCAGTATTTT; cdr3_aa: CAWSVGADTQYF
v_call: TRBV10-3; d_call: TRBD1; j_call: TRBJ2-2; clone_size: -; cdr3_nt: TGTGCCACGGAAGGGACAGGGGTTTCTTACACCGGGGAGCTGTTTTTT; cdr3_aa: CATEGTGVSYTGELFF
v_call: TRBV11-2; d_call: TRBD1; j_call: TRBJ2-5; clone_size: -; cdr3_nt: TGTGCCAGCAGCAGGGACAGGGCAGAGACCCAGTACTTC; cdr3_aa: CASSRDRAETQYF
v_call: TRBV24-1; d_call: TRBD2; j_call: TRBJ2-1; clone_size: -; cdr3_nt: TGTGCCATCGGACTAGCGGGAGACAATGAGCAGTTCTTC; cdr3_aa: CAIGLAGDNEQFF
v_call: TRBV7-8; d_call: -; j_call: TRBJ1-5; clone_size: few; cdr3_nt: TGTGCCAGCAGCAAGGATAGCAATCAGCCCCAGCATTTT; cdr3_aa: CASSKDSNQPQHF
v_call: TRBV3-1/TRBV3-2; d_call: -; j_call: TRBJ1-1; clone_size: -; cdr3_nt: TGTGCCAGCAGCCGCGGTTGGACTGAAGCTTTCTTT; cdr3_aa: CASSRGWTEAFF
v_call: TRBV4-3; d_call: TRBD1; j_call: TRBJ1-2; clone_size: -; cdr3_nt: TGCGCCAGCAGCCCCCGGACAGGGAGGGATGGCTACACCTTC; cdr3_aa: CASSPRTGRDGYTF
v_call: TRBV7-9; d_call: TRBD1; j_call: TRBJ2-1; clone_size: -; cdr3_nt: TGTGCCAGCATCCCTACAGGGGACAATGAGCAGTTCTTC; cdr3_aa: CASIPTGDNEQFF
v_call: TRBV10-3; d_call: TRBD1; j_call: TRBJ2-5; clone_size: -; cdr3_nt: TGTGCCATCACTAGGGGGCAGGGAGAGACCCAGTACTTC; cdr3_aa: CAITRGQGETQYF
v_call: TRBV5-1; d_call: -; j_call: TRBJ2-2; clone_size: -; cdr3_nt: TGCGCCAGCAGCTTGAATTTGGGCGCCGGGGAGCTGTTTTTT; cdr3_aa: CASSLNLGAGELFF
v_call: TRBV7-2; d_call: TRBD2; j_call: TRBJ2-3; clone_size: -; cdr3_nt: TGTGCCAGCAGCTTAGACTTTAGCGGGGGTGCAGATACGCAGTATTTT; cdr3_aa: CASSLDFSGGADTQYF
v_call: TRBV27; d_call: -; j_call: TRBJ2-7; clone_size: -; cdr3_nt: TGTGCCAGCAGTCCTACCCTGGGGGGAAGGGTCGAAGAGCAGTACTTC; cdr3_aa: CASSPTLGGRVEEQYF
v_call: TRBV2; d_call: -; j_call: TRBJ1-4; clone_size: -; cdr3_nt: TGTGCCAGCAGTCAAAGTGGGCGGGGGGCTGAAAAACTGTTTTTT; cdr3_aa: CASSQSGRGAEKLFF
v_call: TRBV3-1/TRBV3-2; d_call: -; j_call: TRBJ1-1; clone_size: -; cdr3_nt: TGTGCCAGCAGCCCGACCCTACCGGGGACTGAAGCTTTCTTT; cdr3_aa: CASSPTLPGTEAFF
v_call: TRBV7-8; d_call: -; j_call: TRBJ2-7; clone_size: -; cdr3_nt: TGTGCCAGCAGCGTAAGTTCCGACATCTCCTACGAGCAGTACTTC; cdr3_aa: CASSVSSDISYEQYF
v_call: TRBV5-6; d_call: -; j_call: TRBJ1-1; clone_size: -; cdr3_nt: TGTGCCAGCAGCAAAGTGATGAACACTGAAGCTTTCTTT; cdr3_aa: CASSKVMNTEAFF
v_call: TRBV5-1; d_call: TRBD1; j_call: TRBJ2-7; clone_size: once; cdr3_nt: TGCGCCAGCAGCTCGACAGGGCGCTCGTCCGACGAGCAGTACTTC; cdr3_aa: CASSSTGRSSDEQYF
v_call: TRBV7-2; d_call: -; j_call: TRBJ1-2; clone_size: -; cdr3_nt: TGTGCCAGCAGCTTAGTGAGGGGAGGCTACACCTTC; cdr3_aa: CASSLVRGGYTF
v_call: TRBV19; d_call: -; j_call: TRBJ2-2; clone_size: -; cdr3_nt: TGTGCCAGTAGTTTAACCGGGACCCCGAACACCGGGGAGCTGTTTTTT; cdr3_aa: CASSLTGTPNTGELFF
v_call: TRBV10-3; d_call: TRBD1; j_call: TRBJ1-4; clone_size: once; cdr3_nt: TGTGCCACCCAGACTGGGACAGGGGGAACAACTAATGAAAAACTGTTTTTT; cdr3_aa: CATQTGTGGTTNEKLFF
v_call: TRBV6-5; d_call: TRBD1; j_call: TRBJ2-1; clone_size: -; cdr3_nt: TGTGCCAGCAGTTACTGGTGGGACAGCCATGAGCAGTTCTTC; cdr3_aa: CASSYWWDSHEQFF
v_call: TRBV3-1/TRBV3-2; d_call: -; j_call: TRBJ1-2; clone_size: -; cdr3_nt: TGTGCCAGCAGCCAAGGGTATACGGAAAGCTACACCTTC; cdr3_aa: CASSQGYTESYTF
v_call: TRBV6-5; d_call: TRBD1; j_call: TRBJ1-1; clone_size: -; cdr3_nt: TGTGCCAGCAGTTACGTAGACAGGGACGAATGGGCTTTCTTT; cdr3_aa: CASSYVDRDEWAFF
v_call: TRBV19; d_call: -; j_call: TRBJ2-1; clone_size: -; cdr3_nt: TGTGCCAGTAGTTCCATTCGAGGGTCAGTCCCCTACAATGAGCAGTTCTTC; cdr3_aa: CASSSIRGSVPYNEQFF
v_call: TRBV6-5; d_call: TRBD2; j_call: TRBJ2-3; clone_size: -; cdr3_nt: TGTGCCAGCAAGGGACTAGCGAACACAGATACGCAGTATTTT; cdr3_aa: CASKGLANTDTQYF
v_call: TRBV24-1; d_call: TRBD1; j_call: TRBJ2-2; clone_size: -; cdr3_nt: TGTGCCACCAGTGATGGGGACAGGGGGAACACCGGGGAGCTGTTTTTT; cdr3_aa: CATSDGDRGNTGELFF
v_call: TRBV19; d_call: TRBD2; j_call: TRBJ2-5; clone_size: -; cdr3_nt: TGTGCCAGTAGCCCTACCGGGACTAGCGGGGCGGTGGAGACCCAGTACTTC; cdr3_aa: CASSPTGTSGAVETQYF